The entry below gives a single T cell receptor beta chain sequence along with its context. Libraries were prepared by immunoSEQ multiplex PCR; TCRdb keeps only in-frame clonotypes and omits some of them. The repertoire holds 150,000 to 200,000 clones, with 88% as singletons. The sample comes from a study of blood T cell repertoires in COVID-19. Study context: Collection of acute and convalescent COVID-19 samples took place in the United States, Italy and Spain.

CDR3 size: 14 residues. The germline V gene has CDR1 KGHDR and CDR2 SFDVKD. Trimming removed 9 bases from V and 3 bases from J, with 17 bases in between. The gene calls are TRBV24-1 and TRBJ2-7, with D possibly matching TRBD1 (6 bases). The receptor was isolated from a man between 65 and 80 years old with active or convalescent COVID-19. The sequenced material came from peripheral blood. The CDR3 loop is CATPRSDRIYEQYF. The CDR3, as DNA: TGTGCCACCCCCCGGTCAGACAGGATCTACGAGCAGTACTTC.